These 13 T cell receptor beta chains were all obtained from the same sample, sequenced in a study of shared T cell receptors in the human thymus. The protocol was immunoSEQ multiplex PCR, while the TCRdb copy is restricted to in-frame clones and leaves out a portion. The sample consists of some 400,000 clones, 95% of them appearing once. Sequencing was performed on thymocytes. The receptors here all came from a human donor.

The V and J genes are TRBV9 and TRBJ2-3; possibly TRBD1 for D (6 bases). The V gene's germline CDR1 is SGDLS and CDR2 YYNGEE. The CDR3 covers 16 residues. The germline V and J ends were trimmed by 0 bases and 2 bases, with 13 bases remaining between them. CDR3 nucleotide sequence: TGTGCCAGCAGCGTAGTCCGGGACACTTTCACAGATACGCAGTATTTT. Its translation is CASSVVRDTFTDTQYF.

The chain combines TRBV4-2 with TRBJ2-7, with 13 bases aligning to TRBD2. The V gene end was trimmed by 2 bases and the J gene end by 3 bases; junction bases not matched to a gene: 4. Germline loops: CDR1 LGHNA, CDR2 YNFKEQ. The CDR3 sequence is 16 residues long. CDR3 protein: CASSQTGLAGIYEQYF. DNA for the CDR3: TGTGCCAGCAGCCAAACGGGACTAGCGGGAATCTACGAGCAGTACTTC.

The rearrangement joins TRBV27 to TRBJ2-2, with TRBD2 identical over 7 bases. Per germline, CDR1 MNHEY and CDR2 SMNVEV (reference sequence). Trimming took 5 bases from V and 8 from J; bases not matched to a gene: 17. CDR3 length: 17 amino acids. The CDR3 DNA is TGTGCCAGCAGTCCAAACAATAGACTAGCCGTGATGGGGGAGCTGTTTTTT. This codes for CASSPNNRLAVMGELFF.

This clone appeared once. This chain connects TRBV25-1 to TRBJ1-1; 9 bases align to TRBD1. The germline gives CDR1 MGHDK, CDR2 SYGVNS. V lost 1 base, J lost 3 bases, and 3 bases stayed unmatched. This CDR3 region has 15 residues. CDR3 coding DNA: TGTGCCAGCAGTGAATCTAACAGGGGGCACACTGAAGCTTTCTTT. Encoded protein: CASSESNRGHTEAFF. Drawing the rest from reference TRBV25-1 and TRBJ1-1, the complete variable domain is EADIYQTPRYLVIGTGKKITLECSQTMGHDKMYWYQQDPGMELHLIHYSYGVNSTEKGDLSSESTVSRIRTEHFPLTLESARPSHTSQYLCASSESNRGHTEAFFGQGTRLTVV.

This chain links TRBV28 with TRBJ2-1; 12 bases are shared with TRBD2. In germline, CDR1 is MDHEN, CDR2 SYDVKM. V was clipped by 4 bases and J by 4 bases; unmatched bases: 11. This CDR3 region has 18 residues. The CDR3 sequence: CASSCLPTSGRVYNEQFF. The CDR3 DNA follows: TGTGCCAGCAGTTGTCTACCGACTAGCGGGAGAGTTTACAATGAGCAGTTCTTC.

On this clone: In the same sample, other DNA sequences code for this CDR3. The V call is TRBV2, the J call TRBJ2-1; a possible D gene is TRBD2 (6 bases). This CDR3 has 10 residues. Trimming pared 8 bases from V and 7 bases from J, leaving 6 bases between. From germline, CDR1 is SNHLY and CDR2 FYNNEI. In DNA, the CDR3 is TGTGCCAGCCGGGGGAATGAGCAGTTCTTC. Amino acids: CASRGNEQFF.

The CDR3 spells CASSPRPGESYNEQFF. The CDR3 DNA reads as TGTGCCAGCAGCCCTCGGCCCGGGGAATCCTACAATGAGCAGTTCTTC. This rearrangement joins TRBV25-1 to TRBJ2-1, with D perhaps TRBD2 (5 bases). Trimming stripped 6 bases from V and 1 base from J, with 16 bases between. Germline lookup yields CDR1 MGHDK and CDR2 SYGVNS. The CDR3 runs to 16 residues.

The rearrangement uses TRBV11-2 and TRBJ1-1, with TRBD1 as a possible D gene (5 bases). The CDR3 is made up of 14 amino acids. V lost 4 bases and J 6 bases, leaving 15 bases between the germline ends. Germline assignment: CDR1 SGHAT and CDR2 FQNNGV. This CDR3 reads CASSSFGAGAEAFF. In DNA form, the CDR3 reads TGTGCCAGCAGCTCCTTCGGGGCGGGGGCTGAAGCTTTCTTT. The full variable domain, rest sourced from reference TRBV11-2 and TRBJ1-1, is EAGVAQSPRYKIIEKRQSVAFWCNPISGHATLYWYQQILGQGPKLLIQFQNNGVVDDSQLPKDRFSAERLKGVDSTLKIQPAKLEDSAVYLCASSSFGAGAEAFFGQGTRLTVV.

The gene calls are TRBV30 and TRBJ2-7, with a weak D call TRBD1 (7 bases). The germline gives CDR1 GTSNPN, CDR2 SVGIG (reference sequence). The CDR3 is made up of 19 amino acids. V was shortened by 8 bases and J by 4 bases, with 36 bases between the two germline ends. The CDR3 DNA sequence: TGTGCCACCGACCTTACAGGGGAGGACGTGGCGGGGAGCACGTACGAGCAGTACTTC. This gives the protein CATDLTGEDVAGSTYEQYF.

The chain is built from TRBV4-3 and TRBJ1-1; D is undetermined. The CDR3 length is 15 residues. Trimming shortened V by 0 bases and J by 4 bases, and 12 bases separated the two germline ends. In germline, CDR1 is LGHNA, CDR2 YSLEER. The CDR3: CASSQDSEGVTEAFF. CDR3 in DNA: TGCGCCAGCAGCCAAGATAGCGAGGGTGTCACTGAAGCTTTCTTT.

The V and J genes are TRBV7-9 and TRBJ2-7, with 7 positions matching TRBD1. V lost 6 bases and J lost 6; bases outside the gene matches: 5. CDR1 and CDR2 from the germline V gene are SEHNR and FQNEAQ (reference sequence). This CDR3 is built from 12 residues. CDR3 bases: TGTGCCAGCAGGCGACAGGGCGGCGAGCAGTACTTC. Its protein product is CASRRQGGEQYF.

The chain is built from TRBV7-2 and TRBJ2-3; D perhaps matches TRBD2 (5 bases). V was shortened by 5 bases and J by 4 bases, with 19 bases between the two germline ends. Looked up from germline, CDR1 is SGHTA and CDR2 is FQGNSA. This CDR3 has 16 amino acids. The CDR3 is CASSPANGKWADTQYF. The CDR3 DNA follows: TGTGCCAGCAGCCCTGCCAACGGGAAATGGGCAGATACGCAGTATTTT.

Turning to this clone: Relative to the germline gene, one junction end is altered; a read error may explain this. The CDR3 bases are TGTGCTAGCAGCTTTATGACCTCAACCGACCCGTACAATGAGCAGTTCTTC. Translation gives CASSFMTSTDPYNEQFF. This rearrangement joins TRBV7-7 to TRBJ2-1; D unclear. Germline V gene sequence: CDR1 SSHAT, CDR2 FNYEAQ (reference sequence). The CDR3 spans 17 residues.